Listed below are T cell receptor beta chains from one sample, sequenced in a study of blood T cell repertoires in COVID-19. The assay was immunoSEQ multiplex PCR, and TCRdb's table has in-frame clones only and misses some. The sample contains about 310,000 clones, around 90% of which appear only once. Sample: peripheral blood. The receptors stem from a middle-aged woman with COVID-19, enrolled during active disease. Both conserved end residues are part of each CDR3. A D gene is named only where the DNA matches it firmly. Clone size appears in some rows only: once, few, many, or a class for an expanded clone.

v_call,d_call,clone_size,j_call,cdr3_nt,cdr3_aa
TRBV10-3,-,-,TRBJ2-3,TGTGCCATCAGTGAATCAACAGGGACAGATACGCAGTATTTT,CAISESTGTDTQYF
TRBV5-8,TRBD1,-,TRBJ1-3,TGTGCCAGCAGCTTGTGGTTCCGGGACAGGGCGGTTGGAAACACCATATATTTT,CASSLWFRDRAVGNTIYF
TRBV19,TRBD1,-,TRBJ1-4,TGTGCCACTTTGAGGACAGGGGGTTTCGAAAAACTGTTTTTT,CATLRTGGFEKLFF
TRBV7-2,TRBD1,-,TRBJ2-7,TGTGCCAGCAGGCCTGCCCAGGACAGGGGGGGAGGGCAGTACTTC,CASRPAQDRGGGQYF
TRBV30,TRBD1,-,TRBJ2-5,TGTGCCTGGAGTGGGACAGGGGTGCAAGAGACCCAGTACTTC,CAWSGTGVQETQYF
TRBV7-8,-,-,TRBJ2-7,TGTGCCAGCAGCCCCGCTCAGGGATACGAGCAGTACTTC,CASSPAQGYEQYF
TRBV5-4,TRBD2,-,TRBJ2-5,TGTGCCAGCAGCTTGAGCACGTATTGGGGGGGGGAGACCCAGTACTTC,CASSLSTYWGGETQYF
TRBV30,TRBD2,-,TRBJ2-7,TGTGCTTCCCGACTAGCGAGCTCCTACGAGCAGTACTTC,CASRLASSYEQYF
TRBV19,-,-,TRBJ1-5,TGTGCCAGTAGTCTATCCAGGGTGGGAAGGCAGCCCCAGCATTTT,CASSLSRVGRQPQHF
TRBV18,-,-,TRBJ2-1,TGTGCCAGCTCACCACAAACAGGAACCTACAATGAGCAGTTCTTC,CASSPQTGTYNEQFF
TRBV9,-,-,TRBJ2-5,TGTGCCAGCAGCGTAGCTGGCGGGTCGGAGACCCAGTACTTC,CASSVAGGSETQYF
TRBV3-1/TRBV3-2,TRBD1,-,TRBJ1-1,TGTGCCAGCAGTCGACCGGGACAGTTAAGGACTGAAGCTTTCTTT,CASSRPGQLRTEAFF
TRBV5-1,-,-,TRBJ2-7,TGCGCCAGCAGGGCAGGGGTTAACTCCTACGAGCAGTACTTC,CASRAGVNSYEQYF
TRBV7-2,TRBD1,-,TRBJ1-6,TGTGCCAGCAGGGTTTCTAGGGGACAGGGGAATTCACCCCTCCACTTT,CASRVSRGQGNSPLHF
TRBV6-5,-,-,TRBJ2-5,TGTGCCAGCAGTTACCAGTTGAGGGTAGGGGAGACCCAGTACTTC,CASSYQLRVGETQYF
TRBV7-2,-,-,TRBJ1-3,TGTGCCAGCAGCTTGGCCGCAGGGGTGGACACCATATATTTT,CASSLAAGVDTIYF
TRBV24-1,TRBD1,-,TRBJ2-3,TGTGCCACCAGTGAAACAGGGGTGGTTGGTACAGATACGCAGTATTTT,CATSETGVVGTDTQYF
TRBV27,TRBD1,-,TRBJ1-1,TGTGCCAGCAGTTTATCCCCCGGGACAGCTATGAACACTGAAGCTTTCTTT,CASSLSPGTAMNTEAFF
TRBV6-2/TRBV6-3,-,-,TRBJ1-1,TGTGCCAGCAGTACGCCCTACAGGGCCCCGGCCGAAGCTTTCTTT,CASSTPYRAPAEAFF
TRBV30,-,-,TRBJ1-6,TGTGCCTGGAGGTTTACAGGGAGCGGTTCACCCCTCCACTTT,CAWRFTGSGSPLHF
TRBV7-9,TRBD2,-,TRBJ2-7,TGTGCCAGCAGCGGAGGACTAGCGGGAGCCACCTACGAGCAGTACTTC,CASSGGLAGATYEQYF
TRBV3-1/TRBV3-2,-,-,TRBJ1-5,TGTGCCAGCAGCCAAGATCCGTTTCAGCCCCAGCATTTT,CASSQDPFQPQHF
TRBV27,TRBD1,-,TRBJ1-1,TGTGCCAGCAGTCCCCGGACAGGGTATAGTGAAGCTTTCTTT,CASSPRTGYSEAFF
TRBV28,TRBD1,few,TRBJ2-7,TGTGCCAGCAGTCCCGGGGACAGGGGCTACGAGCAGTACTTC,CASSPGDRGYEQYF
TRBV29-1,-,once,TRBJ2-7,TGCAGCGTACGAGGCCTTACGGGGTACGAGCAGTACTTC,CSVRGLTGYEQYF
TRBV19,TRBD1,once,TRBJ2-3,TGTGCCAGTAGTATTAACAGGGGGCCCGACGGAGATACGCAGTATTTT,CASSINRGPDGDTQYF
TRBV28,-,-,TRBJ1-1,TGTGCCAGCAGTACGTCAGGGAACACTGAAGCTTTCTTT,CASSTSGNTEAFF
TRBV7-2,-,few,TRBJ1-5,TGTGCCAGCAGCGTAGGGGCCAGGGAAGCCCAGCCCCAGCATTTT,CASSVGAREAQPQHF
TRBV4-2,TRBD1,-,TRBJ2-2,TGTGCCAGCAGCCCTGGGGGACAGTCTACCGGGGAGCTGTTTTTT,CASSPGGQSTGELFF
TRBV5-1,-,-,TRBJ2-6,TGCGCCAGCACCCGCGGAGGGAGCTCTGGGGCCAACGTCCTGACTTTC,CASTRGGSSGANVLTF
TRBV9,TRBD1,-,TRBJ1-2,TGTGCCAGCAGCGTGGGGACAGCAAACAACTATGGCTACACCTTC,CASSVGTANNYGYTF
TRBV5-8,TRBD1,-,TRBJ2-7,TGTGCCAGCAGTGCCGGGACAGGGGACGGCGAGCAGTACTTC,CASSAGTGDGEQYF
TRBV4-1,-,-,TRBJ1-2,TGCGCCAGCAGCGAGAGAAATGGTGTAGCGGATGGCTACACCTTC,CASSERNGVADGYTF
TRBV11-2,TRBD2,-,TRBJ2-1,TGTGCCAGCAGCTTAGAGGCTAGCGGGTACAATGAGCAGTTCTTC,CASSLEASGYNEQFF
TRBV2,-,-,TRBJ1-1,TGTGCCAGCAGCGGGACATTCAACACTGAAGCTTTCTTT,CASSGTFNTEAFF
TRBV28,-,-,TRBJ2-1,TGTGCCAGCAGTTTCTACGGCCGAGGTGGCAGCCTAAATGAGCAGTTCTTC,CASSFYGRGGSLNEQFF
TRBV27,-,-,TRBJ1-1,TGTGCCAGCAGTTTGGGTGTTCTAGGGGCTGAAGCTTTCTTT,CASSLGVLGAEAFF
TRBV28,TRBD1,-,TRBJ2-2,TGTGCCAGCAGCCGGACAGGGTTTGACACCGGGGAGCTGTTTTTT,CASSRTGFDTGELFF